The 5 T cell receptor beta chains below were found in one sample sequenced in a study of T cells in localized non-small cell lung cancer. Using immunoSEQ multiplex PCR, the repertoire was profiled, and TCRdb retains in-frame clones only, with some absent. The repertoire includes 23,000 or so clones, 92% of them detected once, and approximately 2.9% sits in the top ten. The starting material was peripheral blood, obtained before any cancer treatment. These receptors were taken from a woman aged 35 to 70 with stage I lung adenocarcinoma.

The table lists this clone with a count of one. This rearrangement joins TRBV12-5 to TRBJ1-2; TRBD1 might be the D (6 bases). V was pared by 3 bases and J by 8 bases, with 13 bases between. This CDR3 has 13 amino acids. CDR1 is LGHNT, CDR2 FRNRAP, per germline. CDR3 coding DNA: TGTGCTAGTGGTTTCGCCGACAGGAGGGGCTACACCTTC. The encoded protein is CASGFADRRGYTF.

The V gene is TRBV7-6, the J gene TRBJ2-2; 11 positions agree with TRBD2. This CDR3 is built from 18 residues. After removal of 7 bases from V and 5 bases from J, the junction contained 15 bases not matched to a gene. Per germline, CDR1 SGHVS and CDR2 FNYEAQ. This CDR3 reads CASTFPTSGALSTGELFF. In nucleotides, the CDR3 is TGTGCCAGCACCTTCCCGACTAGCGGGGCGTTAAGTACCGGGGAGCTGTTTTTT.

This chain connects TRBV9 to TRBJ1-1; 10 nucleotides agree with TRBD1. This CDR3 has 18 residues. Germline V gives CDR1 SGDLS, CDR2 YYNGEE. V dropped 4 bases and J dropped 2; count of bases not matched to a gene: 14. CDR3: CASSSGPGDRGSNTEAFF. The CDR3 bases are TGTGCCAGCAGCTCGGGACCGGGGGACAGGGGTAGTAACACTGAAGCTTTCTTT. The full variable domain, in which reference TRBV9 and TRBJ1-1 provide the parts outside the CDR3, is DSGVTQTPKHLITATGQRVTLRCSPRSGDLSVYWYQQSLDQGLQFLIQYYNGEERAKGNILERFSAQQFPDLHSELNLSSLELGDSALYFCASSSGPGDRGSNTEAFFGQGTRLTVV.

The rearrangement uses TRBV27 and TRBJ2-7; TRBD2 aligns across 7 bases. Germline V gene lookup returns CDR1 MNHEY and CDR2 SMNVEV (reference sequence). The CDR3 covers 16 residues. J lost 3 bases, V lost 2 bases, and 10 bases had no gene match. CDR3 protein: CASSLGPGTTVYEQYF. CDR3 nucleotide sequence: TGTGCCAGCAGTTTAGGACCCGGGACTACTGTCTACGAGCAGTACTTC.

The chain uses TRBV6-5 and TRBJ2-1, with 7 bases that match TRBD2. V lost 7 bases to trimming and J lost 12 bases; unmatched junction nucleotides: 18. The V gene's germline CDR1 is MNHEY and CDR2 SVGAGI. The CDR3 consists of 15 residues. CDR3 nucleotides: TGTGCCAGCACCCAGGGTAACAGCGGGGCCCCGCCGCAGTTCTTC. It is translated as CASTQGNSGAPPQFF.